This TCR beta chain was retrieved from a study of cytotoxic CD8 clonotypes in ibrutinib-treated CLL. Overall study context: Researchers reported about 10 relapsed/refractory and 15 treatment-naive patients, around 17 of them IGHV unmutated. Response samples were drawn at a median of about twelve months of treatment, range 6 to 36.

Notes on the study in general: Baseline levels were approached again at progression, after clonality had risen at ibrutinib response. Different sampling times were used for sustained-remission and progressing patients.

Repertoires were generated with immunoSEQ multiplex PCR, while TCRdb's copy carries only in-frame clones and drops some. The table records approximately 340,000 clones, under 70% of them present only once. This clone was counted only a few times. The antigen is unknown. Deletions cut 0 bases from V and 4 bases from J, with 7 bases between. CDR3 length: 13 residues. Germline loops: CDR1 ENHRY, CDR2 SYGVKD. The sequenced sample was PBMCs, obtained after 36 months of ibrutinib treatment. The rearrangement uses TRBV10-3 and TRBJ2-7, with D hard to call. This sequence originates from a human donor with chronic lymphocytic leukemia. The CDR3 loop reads CAISESPRYEQYF. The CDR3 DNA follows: TGTGCCATCAGTGAGTCGCCCCGGTACGAGCAGTACTTC.